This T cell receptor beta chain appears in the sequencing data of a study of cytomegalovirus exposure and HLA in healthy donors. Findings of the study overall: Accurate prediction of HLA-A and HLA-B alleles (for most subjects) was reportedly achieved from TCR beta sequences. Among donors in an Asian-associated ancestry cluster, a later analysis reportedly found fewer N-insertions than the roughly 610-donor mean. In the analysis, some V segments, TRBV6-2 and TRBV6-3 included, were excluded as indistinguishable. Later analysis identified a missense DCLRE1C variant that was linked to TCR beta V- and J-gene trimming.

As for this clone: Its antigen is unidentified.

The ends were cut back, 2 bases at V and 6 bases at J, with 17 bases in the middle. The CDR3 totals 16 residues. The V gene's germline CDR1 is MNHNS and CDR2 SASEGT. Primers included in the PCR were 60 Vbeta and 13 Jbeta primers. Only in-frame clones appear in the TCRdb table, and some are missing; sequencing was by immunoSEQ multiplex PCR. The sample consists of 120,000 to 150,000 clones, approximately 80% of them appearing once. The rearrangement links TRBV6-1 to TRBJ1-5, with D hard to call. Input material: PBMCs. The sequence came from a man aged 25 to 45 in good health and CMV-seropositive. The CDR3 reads CASSERSLRERQPQHF. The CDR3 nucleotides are TGTGCCAGCAGTGAAAGATCGCTGAGGGAACGTCAGCCCCAGCATTTT.